This T cell receptor beta chain was retrieved from a study of neoadjuvant anti-PD-1 for oral cavity cancer. Libraries were prepared by immunoSEQ multiplex PCR; TCRdb keeps only in-frame clonotypes and omits some of them. The sample includes 75,000 to 100,000 clones, more than 80% seen only once; the top ten take around 3%. V was trimmed by 4 bases and J by 4 bases, leaving 17 bases between them. Looked up from germline, CDR1 is SGHDT and CDR2 is YYEEEE. This CDR3 contains 15 residues. The chain combines TRBV5-6 with TRBJ1-2; possible D gene TRBD1, 6 bases. This TCR was sampled from a person between 35 and 79 years old with oral cavity squamous cell carcinoma. Sample: PBMCs, taken before nivolumab (anti-PD-1) treatment. CDR3 in DNA: TGTGCCAGCAGCCCTGGGGCGGGACACCGCTATGGCTACACCTTC. Translated: CASSPGAGHRYGYTF.